This T cell receptor (beta chain) was retrieved from a study of blood T cell repertoires in COVID-19. About the study: Nucleic acid was either cDNA or gDNA, and it came from T cells, B-cell-depleted T cells, or PBMCs.

It was during active infection that Seattle patients were enrolled and then longitudinally followed. In this sample, this clone turned up once. Other DNA sequences in the sample encode the same CDR3. The CDR3 is made up of 13 amino acids. Germline CDR1 is MNHEY and CDR2 is SVGAGI. Germline trimming cut 7 bases from V and 1 base from J; bases unmatched to any gene: 4. Only in-frame clones appear in the TCRdb table, and some are missing; sequencing was by immunoSEQ multiplex PCR. The data contain about 170,000 clones, almost 85% of them singletons. This chain connects TRBV6-5 to TRBJ2-7; 7 nucleotides match TRBD1. The specimen sequenced was peripheral blood. The receptor was derived from a woman at least 80 years old with COVID-19, enrolled during active disease. The CDR3 spells CASTRQGSYEQYF. DNA for the CDR3: TGTGCCAGCACCCGACAGGGTTCCTACGAGCAGTACTTC.